Presented here are 23 T cell receptor beta chains from one specimen sequenced in a study of STAT3 mutations in large granular lymphocyte leukemia. TCRdb's copy holds only in-frame clones and misses some; the assay was immunoSEQ multiplex PCR. There are about 34,000 clones in the sample; around 86% occur only once, and 12% lies in the top ten. Study-level points and caveats: Every T-cell large granular lymphocyte leukemia patient had at least one immunodominant TCR beta clonotype.

Antigens of these TCRs are unknown. The sample was peripheral blood mononuclear cells. The receptors shown here come from a man aged 60 to 75 with T-cell large granular lymphocyte leukemia. Some clones in this sample may be carry-over from other donors' samples.

About this clone itself: This CDR3 is also generated by other DNA sequences in the sample. Here the CDR3 DNA reads TGTGCCAGCAGCTCGACTAGCGGGCCCACAGATACGCAGTATTTT. Its protein is CASSSTSGPTDTQYF. This chain connects TRBV7-9 to TRBJ2-3; 10 nucleotides match TRBD2. The V segment lost 4 bases and the J segment 2 bases; nucleotides outside the gene matches: 3. The CDR3 extends over 15 amino acids. Germline V gives CDR1 SEHNR, CDR2 FQNEAQ (reference sequence).

The chain recombines TRBV4-2 with TRBJ2-3; TRBD2 matches at 10 bases. V shed 0 bases, J shed 8 bases, and the junction held 8 bases outside the gene matches. Germline V gene data show CDR1 as LGHNA and CDR2 as YNFKEQ. CDR3 length equals 16 residues. CDR3 coding DNA: TGTGCCAGCAGCCAAGATCCTCTAGCGGGAGTAGGTACGCAGTATTTT. Its protein product is CASSQDPLAGVGTQYF.

J is TRBJ2-2 and V is TRBV6-6, with D maybe TRBD2 (6 bases). The germline CDR1 and CDR2 sequences are MNHNY and SVGAGI (reference sequence). This CDR3 comprises 14 residues. V lost 7 bases to trimming and J lost 4 bases, with 13 bases between them. This CDR3 reads CASKPRESTGELFF. The CDR3, as DNA: TGTGCCAGCAAACCGCGGGAAAGCACCGGGGAGCTGTTTTTT.

CDR3 region: CASSTSGKDTGELFF. The CDR3 nucleotides are TGTGCCAGTAGCACTAGCGGGAAGGACACCGGGGAGCTGTTTTTT. This chain joins TRBV19 and TRBJ2-2; 10 bases map to TRBD2. CDR1 and CDR2 from the germline V gene are LNHDA and SQIVND (reference sequence). The length of the CDR3 is 15 residues. Unmatched junction bases numbered 4, after V lost 6 bases and J lost 3 bases.

The rearrangement uses TRBV30 and TRBJ2-7; a weak D match, TRBD2 (6 bases). The germline V gene encodes CDR1 GTSNPN and CDR2 SVGIG (reference sequence). The CDR3 is made up of 12 amino acids. V was clipped by 7 bases and J by 1 base, with 11 bases between them. CDR3 DNA sequence: TGTGCCTCTGGACTACCGTCCTACGAGCAGTACTTC. It yields the protein CASGLPSYEQYF.

This chain links TRBV6-1 with TRBJ2-5; 8 bases fit TRBD2. Trimming at V came to 4 bases and at J to 4 bases, leaving 8 bases not matched to a gene. The germline CDR1 and CDR2 sequences are MNHNS and SASEGT. The CDR3 is made up of 15 amino acids. The DNA for the CDR3 is TGTGCCAGCAGTGTTAGCGGGATGACGGGAGAGACCCAGTACTTC. This encodes CASSVSGMTGETQYF.

The chain joins TRBV29-1 to TRBJ2-7, with D possibly called TRBD1 or TRBD2 (5 bases each). The CDR3 is made up of 13 amino acids. V lost 6 bases, J lost 7 bases, and 19 bases lay in between. Germline-derived CDR1 and CDR2 are SQVTM and ANQGSEA. The CDR3 loop is CSVGYRDPREQYF. The CDR3 DNA sequence: TGCAGCGTGGGGTACCGGGACCCACGGGAGCAGTACTTC.

The gene calls are TRBV5-1 and TRBJ1-4; 11 nucleotides agree with TRBD1. This CDR3 is built from 16 residues. Trimming at V came to 4 bases and at J to 6 bases, leaving 8 bases not matched to a gene. CDR1 and CDR2 from the germline V gene are SGHRS and YFSETQ. CDR3 region: CASSPEPGQGDEKLFF. Here the CDR3 DNA reads TGCGCCAGCAGCCCAGAACCGGGACAGGGGGATGAAAAACTGTTTTTT.

The V gene is TRBV25-1, the J gene TRBJ2-7; TRBD1 aligns across 7 bases. V lost 10 bases to trimming and J lost 2 bases; unmatched junction nucleotides: 8. Germline-derived CDR1 and CDR2 are MGHDK and SYGVNS. This CDR3 is 13 amino acids long. The CDR3 DNA sequence: TGTGCCACAATGGGGACAGCTCCCTACGAGCAGTACTTC. The encoded protein is CATMGTAPYEQYF.

The chain carries TRBV5-1 and TRBJ2-3, with 10 bases identical to TRBD1. CDR3 length: 14 residues. Germline V gene sequence: CDR1 SGHRS, CDR2 YFSETQ. The V segment lost 2 bases and the J segment 5 bases; nucleotides outside the gene matches: 2. CDR3 sequence reads: CASSFGTGEDTQYF. The CDR3 nucleotides read TGCGCCAGCAGCTTTGGGACAGGGGAAGATACGCAGTATTTT.

V is TRBV15 and J is TRBJ2-7; the match to TRBD2 covers 9 bases. CDR1 and CDR2 (germline): LNHNV, YYDKDF (reference sequence). The CDR3 runs 12 residues. V shed 5 bases and J 7 bases; nucleotides not matched to a gene: 3. CDR3 DNA: TGTGCCACCAGCGTGACTAGCGGAGAGCAGTACTTC. This codes for CATSVTSGEQYF.

The chain carries TRBV7-2 and TRBJ1-2; D gene uncertain. The CDR3 contains 13 residues. V lost 5 bases to trimming and J lost 4 bases, with 11 bases between them. Per germline, CDR1 SGHTA and CDR2 FQGNSA. The DNA of the CDR3 is TGTGCCAGCAGCACACCGACGGCCTATGGCTACACCTTC. It codes for CASSTPTAYGYTF.

The rearrangement links TRBV7-9 to TRBJ2-2, with D unclear. Germline values: CDR1 SEHNR, CDR2 FQNEAQ (reference sequence). The CDR3 runs to 13 residues. V was clipped by 8 bases and J by 5 bases, with 12 bases between them. The CDR3 DNA is TGTGCCAGCGAGAGCCGTGGGACCGGGGAGCTGTTTTTT. Translation gives CASESRGTGELFF.

This sequence joins TRBV5-4 and TRBJ2-1, with unresolved D. Trimming left V 7 bases short and J 12 bases short, with 11 bases between. The CDR3 consists of 10 residues. In germline, CDR1 is SGHNT, CDR2 YYREEE (reference sequence). The DNA of the CDR3 is TGTGCCAGCGGAAGCCTTTGGCAGTTCTTC. This gives the protein CASGSLWQFF. The variable domain in full, completed from reference TRBV5-4 and TRBJ2-1, reads ETGVTQSPTHLIKTRGQQVTLRCSSQSGHNTVSWYQQALGQGPQFIFQYYREEENGRGNFPPRFSGLQFPNYSSELNVNALELDDSALYLCASGSLWQFFGPGTRLTVL.

As regards this clone: Additional DNA sequences in this sample encode the identical CDR3. The chain links TRBV28 to TRBJ1-5, with D unclear. Per germline, CDR1 MDHEN and CDR2 SYDVKM. This CDR3 is built from 13 residues. Trimming took 4 bases from V and 6 from J, leaving 10 bases between them. CDR3 protein: CASSSGGVQPQHF. The CDR3 region has the DNA TGTGCCAGCAGTTCTGGTGGTGTTCAGCCCCAGCATTTT. Combining the CDR3 with reference TRBV28 and TRBJ1-5 gives the whole variable domain DVKVTQSSRYLVKRTGEKVFLECVQDMDHENMFWYRQDPGLGLRLIYFSYDVKMKEKGDIPEGYSVSREKKERFSLILESASTNQTSMYLCASSSGGVQPQHFGDGTRLSIL.

The chain links TRBV7-3 to TRBJ2-3, with TRBD2 matching 13 bases. J was trimmed by 4 bases and V by 5 bases; bases with no gene match: 6. In germline, CDR1 is SGHTA, CDR2 FQGTGA. The CDR3 is 16 amino acids. CDR3 sequence (DNA): TGTGCCAGCAGCCGGGGGGGACTAGCGGGGCCAGATACGCAGTATTTT. Its translation: CASSRGGLAGPDTQYF. The variable domain in full, completed from reference TRBV7-3 and TRBJ2-3, reads GAGVSQTPSNKVTEKGKYVELRCDPISGHTALYWYRQSLGQGPEFLIYFQGTGAADDSGLPNDRFFAVRPEGSVSTLKIQRTERGDSAVYLCASSRGGLAGPDTQYFGPGTRLTVL.

V and J are TRBV2 and TRBJ2-5; 8 bases line up with TRBD1. The CDR3 consists of 15 residues. After removal of 7 bases from V and 0 bases from J, the junction contained 7 bases not matched to a gene. Per germline, CDR1 SNHLY and CDR2 FYNNEI. CDR3 sequence (DNA): TGTGCCAGCACGTCGGACAGGGCCAACCAAGAGACCCAGTACTTC. Its protein is CASTSDRANQETQYF. Supplemented by reference TRBV2 and TRBJ2-5, the full variable domain reads EPEVTQTPSHQVTQMGQEVILRCVPISNHLYFYWYRQILGQKVEFLVSFYNNEISEKSEIFDDQFSVERPDGSNFTLKIRSTKLEDSAMYFCASTSDRANQETQYFGPGTRLLVL.

The V gene is TRBV6-6, the J gene TRBJ1-3; TRBD1 is a possible D gene (5 bases). Trimming pared 3 bases from V and 0 bases from J, leaving 9 bases between. CDR3 length: 15 amino acids. The germline V gene has CDR1 MNHNY and CDR2 SVGAGI (reference sequence). The CDR3 is CASSYPGTSGNTIYF. The CDR3 bases are TGTGCCAGCAGTTATCCCGGGACCTCTGGAAACACCATATATTTT.

This chain links TRBV7-2 with TRBJ2-3; D gene unclear. CDR1 is SGHTA, CDR2 FQGNSA, per germline. The CDR3 consists of 11 residues. V was trimmed by 2 bases and J by 6 bases, leaving 3 bases between them. The CDR3 DNA is TGTGCCAGCAGCTTATGGGATACGCAGTATTTT. This gives the protein CASSLWDTQYF.

The rearrangement uses TRBV5-1 and TRBJ2-3; 9 bases are shared with TRBD2. Germline CDR1 and CDR2: SGHRS and YFSETQ. The junction had 5 bases not matched to a gene; V was cut back by 2 bases and J by 4 bases. This CDR3 is 15 amino acids long. CDR3 bases: TGCGCCAGCAGCTTCGCGGGAGGGAACCCAGATACGCAGTATTTT. This sequence encodes CASSFAGGNPDTQYF.

This clone was detected a few times. This chain connects TRBV4-1 to TRBJ2-5; 10 nucleotides agree with TRBD2. This CDR3 is 16 amino acids long. Germline assignment: CDR1 MGHRA and CDR2 YSYEKL. With V trimmed by 4 bases and J by 4 bases, 9 bases remained unmatched. CDR3 in amino acids: CASSLGTSVRVETQYF. The CDR3 nucleotides read TGCGCCAGCAGCCTTGGGACTAGCGTGCGGGTAGAGACCCAGTACTTC.

The chain recombines TRBV5-1 with TRBJ1-6; no reliable D call. CDR3 length equals 15 residues. Deletions cut 2 bases from V and 5 bases from J, with 11 bases between. Germline CDR1 SGHRS, CDR2 YFSETQ. The CDR3 coding sequence is TGCGCCAGCAGCTTTGTCCAGGCGAATAATTCACCCCTCCACTTT. Amino acid sequence: CASSFVQANNSPLHF.

The chain uses TRBV5-1 and TRBJ2-3; D is possibly TRBD1 (5 bases). Germline CDR1 reads SGHRS; CDR2 reads YFSETQ. V dropped 7 bases and J dropped 2 bases, with 8 bases sitting between them. The CDR3 is made up of 12 amino acids. The CDR3 region has the DNA TGCGCCAGCGTAGGGGACACAGATACGCAGTATTTT. It translates to CASVGDTDTQYF.